This entry describes one T cell receptor beta chain. Its antigen is not identified. TCRdb's table, derived via immunoSEQ multiplex PCR, lists solely in-frame clones and lacks some. The repertoire holds nearly 80,000 clones, with approximately 84% as singletons. These data are taken from a study of OX40 agonist ivuxolimab in advanced cancers. General study findings and limits: Circulating CD4+ and CD8+ T cells showed clonal expansion by week 6 at 0.1 to 3.0 mg/kg. The study found among the lowest clonal expansion in partial responders at 0.1-3.0 mg/kg.

V lost 5 bases, J lost 1 base, and 9 bases lay in between. In germline, CDR1 is SGHAT, CDR2 FQNNGV. CDR3 length: 13 residues. The sample here was CD4+ or CD8+ T cells sorted from blood, taken in a trial of the OX40 agonist ivuxolimab. The origin of this receptor is an adult with an advanced solid tumor such as melanoma, head and neck, liver or kidney cancer. The J gene is TRBJ2-7, the V gene TRBV11-2; D might be TRBD2 (5 bases). CDR3 DNA sequence: TGTGCCAGCAGCCGAGGGTGGTCCTACGAGCAGTACTTC. Protein: CASSRGWSYEQYF.